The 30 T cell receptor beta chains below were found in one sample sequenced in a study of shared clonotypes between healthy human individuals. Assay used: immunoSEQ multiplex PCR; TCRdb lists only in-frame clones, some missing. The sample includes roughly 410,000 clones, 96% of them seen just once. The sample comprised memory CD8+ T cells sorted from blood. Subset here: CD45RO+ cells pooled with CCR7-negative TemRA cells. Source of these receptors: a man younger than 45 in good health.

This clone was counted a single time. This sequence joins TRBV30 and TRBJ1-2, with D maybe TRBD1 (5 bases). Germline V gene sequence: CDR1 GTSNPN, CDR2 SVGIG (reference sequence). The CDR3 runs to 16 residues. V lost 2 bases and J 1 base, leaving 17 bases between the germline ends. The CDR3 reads CAWSPPRQYGNYGYTF. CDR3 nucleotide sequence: TGTGCCTGGAGTCCCCCCCGACAGTATGGTAACTATGGCTACACCTTC.

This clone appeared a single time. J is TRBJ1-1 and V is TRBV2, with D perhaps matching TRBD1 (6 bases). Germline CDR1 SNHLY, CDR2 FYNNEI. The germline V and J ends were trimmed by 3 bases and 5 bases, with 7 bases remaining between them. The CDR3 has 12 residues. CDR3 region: CASSDQGTEAFF. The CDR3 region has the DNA TGTGCCAGCAGTGATCAGGGGACTGAAGCTTTCTTT.

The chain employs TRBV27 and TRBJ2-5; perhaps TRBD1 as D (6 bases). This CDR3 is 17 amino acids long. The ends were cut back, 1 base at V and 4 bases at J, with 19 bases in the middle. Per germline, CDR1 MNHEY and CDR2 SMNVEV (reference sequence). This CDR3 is CASSLWGDRWGGETQYF. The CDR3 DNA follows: TGTGCCAGCAGTTTATGGGGAGACAGGTGGGGTGGAGAGACCCAGTACTTC.

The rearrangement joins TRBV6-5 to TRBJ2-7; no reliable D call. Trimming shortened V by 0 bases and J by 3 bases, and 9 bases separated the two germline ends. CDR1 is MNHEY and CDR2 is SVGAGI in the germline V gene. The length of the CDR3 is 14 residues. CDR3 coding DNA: TGTGCCAGCAGTTACTCGATCGTCAACTACGAGCAGTACTTC. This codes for CASSYSIVNYEQYF.

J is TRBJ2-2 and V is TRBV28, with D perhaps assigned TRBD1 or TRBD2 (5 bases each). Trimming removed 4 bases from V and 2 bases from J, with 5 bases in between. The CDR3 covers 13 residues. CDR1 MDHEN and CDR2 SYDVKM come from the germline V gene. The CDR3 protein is CASSWDNTGELFF. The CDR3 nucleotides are TGTGCCAGCAGTTGGGACAACACCGGGGAGCTGTTTTTT.

The CDR3 loop is CASSRKGTGPYNEQFF. CDR3 coding DNA: TGCGCCAGCAGCCGAAAGGGTACGGGACCTTACAATGAGCAGTTCTTC. J is TRBJ2-1 and V is TRBV5-1; tentatively, D is TRBD1 or TRBD2 (5 bases each). V lost 4 bases and J 4 bases, leaving 18 bases between the germline ends. This CDR3 region has 16 residues. The germline V gene encodes CDR1 SGHRS and CDR2 YFSETQ. Full variable domain (remainder filled in from reference TRBV5-1 and TRBJ2-1): KAGVTQTPRYLIKTRGQQVTLSCSPISGHRSVSWYQQTPGQGLQFLFEYFSETQRNKGNFPGRFSGRQFSNSRSEMNVSTLELGDSALYLCASSRKGTGPYNEQFFGPGTRLTVL.

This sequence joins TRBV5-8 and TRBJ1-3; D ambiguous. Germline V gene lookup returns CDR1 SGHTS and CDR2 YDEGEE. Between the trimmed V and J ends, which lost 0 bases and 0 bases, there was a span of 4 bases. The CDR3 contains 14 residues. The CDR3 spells CASSLGHSGNTIYF. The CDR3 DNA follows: TGTGCCAGCAGCTTGGGACACTCTGGAAACACCATATATTTT.

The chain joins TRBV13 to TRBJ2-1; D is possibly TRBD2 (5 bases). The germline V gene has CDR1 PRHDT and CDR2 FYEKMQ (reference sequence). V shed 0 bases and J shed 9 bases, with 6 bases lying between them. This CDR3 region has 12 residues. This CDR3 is CASSLGLVEQFF. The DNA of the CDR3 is TGTGCCAGCAGCTTAGGACTAGTTGAGCAGTTCTTC.

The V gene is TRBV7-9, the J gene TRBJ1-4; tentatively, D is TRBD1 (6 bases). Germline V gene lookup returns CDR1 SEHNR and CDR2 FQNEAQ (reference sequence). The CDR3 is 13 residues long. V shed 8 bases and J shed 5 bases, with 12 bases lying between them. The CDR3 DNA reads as TGTGCCAGCGGGGCAGGGGTGAATGAAAAACTGTTTTTT. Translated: CASGAGVNEKLFF.

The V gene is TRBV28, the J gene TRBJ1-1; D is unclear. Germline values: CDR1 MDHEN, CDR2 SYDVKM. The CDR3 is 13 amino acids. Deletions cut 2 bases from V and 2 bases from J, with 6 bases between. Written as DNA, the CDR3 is TGTGCCAGCAGTTTACACGGTAACACTGAAGCTTTCTTT. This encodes CASSLHGNTEAFF.

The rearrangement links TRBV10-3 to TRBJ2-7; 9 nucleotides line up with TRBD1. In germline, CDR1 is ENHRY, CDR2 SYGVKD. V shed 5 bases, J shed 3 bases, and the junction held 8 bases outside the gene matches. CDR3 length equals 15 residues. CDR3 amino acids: CAISSPETGGYEQYF. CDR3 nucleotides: TGTGCCATCAGTTCCCCCGAGACAGGGGGCTACGAGCAGTACTTC.

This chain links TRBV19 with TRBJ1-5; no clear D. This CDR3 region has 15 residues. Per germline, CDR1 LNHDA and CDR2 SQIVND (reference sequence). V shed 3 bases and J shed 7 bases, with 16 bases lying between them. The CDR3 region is CASSIFFGVRQPQHF. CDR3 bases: TGTGCCAGTAGTATTTTCTTTGGGGTAAGACAGCCCCAGCATTTT.

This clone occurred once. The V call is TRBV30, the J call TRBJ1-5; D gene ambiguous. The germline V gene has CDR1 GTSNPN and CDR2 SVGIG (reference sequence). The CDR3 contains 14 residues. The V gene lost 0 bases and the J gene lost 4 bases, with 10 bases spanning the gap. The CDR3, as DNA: TGTGCCTGGAGTGTTGCGGGAACTAATCAGCCCCAGCATTTT. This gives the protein CAWSVAGTNQPQHF.

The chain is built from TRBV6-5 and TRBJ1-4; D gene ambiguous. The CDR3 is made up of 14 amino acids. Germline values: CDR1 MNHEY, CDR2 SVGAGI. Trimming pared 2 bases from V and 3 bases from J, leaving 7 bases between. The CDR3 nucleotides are TGTGCCAGCAGTTACAGAGTGTCTAATGAAAAACTGTTTTTT. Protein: CASSYRVSNEKLFF.

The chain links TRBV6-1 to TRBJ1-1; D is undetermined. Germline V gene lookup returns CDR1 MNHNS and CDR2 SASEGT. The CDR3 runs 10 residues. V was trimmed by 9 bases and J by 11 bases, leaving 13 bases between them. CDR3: CASRHVGAFF. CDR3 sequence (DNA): TGTGCCAGTAGACATGTCGGCGCTTTCTTT.

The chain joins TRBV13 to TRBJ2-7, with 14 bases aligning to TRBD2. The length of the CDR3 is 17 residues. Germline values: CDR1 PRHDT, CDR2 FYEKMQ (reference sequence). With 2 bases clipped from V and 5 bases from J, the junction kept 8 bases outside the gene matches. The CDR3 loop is CASSLPDGTSGRHEQYF. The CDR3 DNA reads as TGTGCCAGCAGCTTACCGGACGGGACTAGCGGGAGACACGAGCAGTACTTC. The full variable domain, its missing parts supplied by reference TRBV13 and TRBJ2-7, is AAGVIQSPRHLIKEKRETATLKCYPIPRHDTVYWYQQGPGQDPQFLISFYEKMQSDKGSIPDRFSAQQFSDYHSELNMSSLELGDSALYFCASSLPDGTSGRHEQYFGPGTRLTVT.

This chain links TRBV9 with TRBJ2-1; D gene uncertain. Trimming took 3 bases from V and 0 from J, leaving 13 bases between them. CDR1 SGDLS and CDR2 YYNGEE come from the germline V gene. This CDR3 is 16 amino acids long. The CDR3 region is CASSADAHSSYNEQFF. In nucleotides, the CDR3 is TGTGCCAGCAGCGCCGACGCGCATAGCTCCTACAATGAGCAGTTCTTC.

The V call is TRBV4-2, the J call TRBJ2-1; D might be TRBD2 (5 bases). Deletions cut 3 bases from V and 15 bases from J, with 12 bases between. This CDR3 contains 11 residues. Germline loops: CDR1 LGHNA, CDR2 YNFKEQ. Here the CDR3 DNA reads TGTGCCAGCAGCCATAGCGCAGTTTTGTTCTTC. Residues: CASSHSAVLFF.

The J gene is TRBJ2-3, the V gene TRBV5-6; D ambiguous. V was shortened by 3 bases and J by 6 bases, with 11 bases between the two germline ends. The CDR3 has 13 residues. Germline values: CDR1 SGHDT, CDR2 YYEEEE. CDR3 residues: CASSSPSRDTQYF. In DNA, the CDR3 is TGTGCCAGCAGCTCCCCTTCGAGGGATACGCAGTATTTT.

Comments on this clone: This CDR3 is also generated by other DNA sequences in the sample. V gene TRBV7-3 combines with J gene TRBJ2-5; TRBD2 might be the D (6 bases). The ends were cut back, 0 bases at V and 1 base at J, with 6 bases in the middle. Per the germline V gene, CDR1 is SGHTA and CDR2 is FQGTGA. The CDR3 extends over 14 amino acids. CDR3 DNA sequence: TGTGCCAGCAGCTTAACGGGGGGCCAAGAGACCCAGTACTTC. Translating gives CASSLTGGQETQYF.

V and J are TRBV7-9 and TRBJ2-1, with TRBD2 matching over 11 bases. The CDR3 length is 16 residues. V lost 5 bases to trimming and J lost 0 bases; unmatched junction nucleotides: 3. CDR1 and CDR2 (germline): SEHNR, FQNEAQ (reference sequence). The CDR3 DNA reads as TGTGCCAGCAGCCCTACTAGCGGGAGCTCCTACAATGAGCAGTTCTTC. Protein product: CASSPTSGSSYNEQFF.

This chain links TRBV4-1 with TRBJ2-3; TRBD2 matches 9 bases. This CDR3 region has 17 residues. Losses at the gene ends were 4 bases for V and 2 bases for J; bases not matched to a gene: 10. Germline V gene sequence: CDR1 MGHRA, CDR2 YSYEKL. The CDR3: CASSPLLAGLDTDTQYF. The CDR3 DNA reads TGCGCCAGCAGCCCACTACTAGCGGGCCTTGACACAGATACGCAGTATTTT.

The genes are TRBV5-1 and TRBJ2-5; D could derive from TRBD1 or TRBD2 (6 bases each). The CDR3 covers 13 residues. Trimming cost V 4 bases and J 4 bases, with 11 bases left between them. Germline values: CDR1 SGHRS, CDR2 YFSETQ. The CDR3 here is CASSAGGRETQYF. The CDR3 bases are TGCGCCAGCAGCGCCGGGGGCCGAGAGACCCAGTACTTC. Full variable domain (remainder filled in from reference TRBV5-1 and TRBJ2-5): KAGVTQTPRYLIKTRGQQVTLSCSPISGHRSVSWYQQTPGQGLQFLFEYFSETQRNKGNFPGRFSGRQFSNSRSEMNVSTLELGDSALYLCASSAGGRETQYFGPGTRLLVL.

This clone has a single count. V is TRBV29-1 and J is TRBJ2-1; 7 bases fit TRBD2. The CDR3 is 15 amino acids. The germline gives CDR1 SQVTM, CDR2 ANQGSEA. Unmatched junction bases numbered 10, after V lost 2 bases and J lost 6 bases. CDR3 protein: CSVELGGFPGNEQFF. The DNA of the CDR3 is TGCAGCGTTGAATTGGGAGGGTTTCCCGGCAATGAGCAGTTCTTC.

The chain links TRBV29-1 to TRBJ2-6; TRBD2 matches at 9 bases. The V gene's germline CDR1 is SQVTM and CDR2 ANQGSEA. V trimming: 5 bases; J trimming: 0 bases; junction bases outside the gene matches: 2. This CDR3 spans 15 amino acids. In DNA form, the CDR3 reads TGCAGCGTTTTAGCGGGAGCCTCTGGGGCCAACGTCCTGACTTTC. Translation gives CSVLAGASGANVLTF.

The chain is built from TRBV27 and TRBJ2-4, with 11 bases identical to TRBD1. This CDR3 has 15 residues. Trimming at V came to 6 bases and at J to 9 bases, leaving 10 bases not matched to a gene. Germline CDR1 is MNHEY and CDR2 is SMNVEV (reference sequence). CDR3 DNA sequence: TGTGCCAGCAGCCCACGCGGACAGGGGGCGGCCATTCAGTACTTC. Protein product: CASSPRGQGAAIQYF.

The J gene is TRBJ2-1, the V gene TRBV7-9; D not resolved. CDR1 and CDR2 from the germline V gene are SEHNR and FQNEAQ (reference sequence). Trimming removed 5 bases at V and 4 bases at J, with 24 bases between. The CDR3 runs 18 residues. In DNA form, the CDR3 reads TGTGCCAGCAGCGTCCCTTTGGTGAGGACCACATCATACAATGAGCAGTTCTTC. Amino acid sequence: CASSVPLVRTTSYNEQFF. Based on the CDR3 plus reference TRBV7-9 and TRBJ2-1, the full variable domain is DTGVSQNPRHKITKRGQNVTFRCDPISEHNRLYWYRQTLGQGPEFLTYFQNEAQLEKSRLLSDRFSAERPKGSFSTLEIQRTEQGDSAMYLCASSVPLVRTTSYNEQFFGPGTRLTVL.

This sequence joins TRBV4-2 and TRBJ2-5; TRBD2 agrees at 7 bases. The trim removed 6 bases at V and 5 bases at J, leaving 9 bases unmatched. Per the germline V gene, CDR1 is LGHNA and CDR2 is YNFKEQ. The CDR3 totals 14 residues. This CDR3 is CASSQVSGRETQYF. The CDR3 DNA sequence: TGTGCCAGCAGTCAGGTTAGCGGGCGGGAGACCCAGTACTTC.

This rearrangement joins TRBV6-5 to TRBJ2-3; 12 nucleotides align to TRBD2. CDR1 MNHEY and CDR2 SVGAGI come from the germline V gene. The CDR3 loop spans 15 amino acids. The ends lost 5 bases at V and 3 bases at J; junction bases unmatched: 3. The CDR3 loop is CASSTGTSGTDTQYF. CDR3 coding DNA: TGTGCCAGCAGTACCGGGACTAGCGGGACAGATACGCAGTATTTT.

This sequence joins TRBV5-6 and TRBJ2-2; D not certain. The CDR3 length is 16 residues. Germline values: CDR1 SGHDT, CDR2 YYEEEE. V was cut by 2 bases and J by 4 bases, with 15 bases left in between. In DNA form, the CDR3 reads TGTGCCAGCAGCTTTCTTCCCCCATCGGGCACCGGGGAGCTGTTTTTT. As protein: CASSFLPPSGTGELFF.